Listed here is a single T cell receptor (beta chain). What it binds is not known. The data are from a study of OX40 agonist ivuxolimab in advanced cancers. Study context: Cancers in dose escalation were hepatocellular, melanoma, renal cell and head and neck.

Generated by immunoSEQ multiplex PCR, the TCRdb table keeps only in-frame clones and is missing some. This sample has about 38,000 clones, with approximately 79% found just once. The CDR3 consists of 16 residues. V lost 5 bases and J lost 4; bases outside the gene matches: 11. Germline CDR1 and CDR2: SGHAT and FQNNGV. Study-wide points: Expanded peripheral T cell antigen specificity was not determined.

The receptor was derived from an adult with an advanced solid tumor such as melanoma, head and neck, liver or kidney cancer. The chain links TRBV11-2 to TRBJ2-1, with TRBD2 identical over 7 bases. Sequenced material: CD4+ or CD8+ T cells sorted from blood, taken in a trial of the OX40 agonist ivuxolimab. As DNA, the CDR3 is TGTGCCAGCAGCCATTTCACTAGCGAGACGTACAATGAGCAGTTCTTC. Translating it yields CASSHFTSETYNEQFF. Looking up the rest from reference TRBV11-2 and TRBJ2-1 gives the full variable domain: EAGVAQSPRYKIIEKRQSVAFWCNPISGHATLYWYQQILGQGPKLLIQFQNNGVVDDSQLPKDRFSAERLKGVDSTLKIQPAKLEDSAVYLCASSHFTSETYNEQFFGPGTRLTVL.